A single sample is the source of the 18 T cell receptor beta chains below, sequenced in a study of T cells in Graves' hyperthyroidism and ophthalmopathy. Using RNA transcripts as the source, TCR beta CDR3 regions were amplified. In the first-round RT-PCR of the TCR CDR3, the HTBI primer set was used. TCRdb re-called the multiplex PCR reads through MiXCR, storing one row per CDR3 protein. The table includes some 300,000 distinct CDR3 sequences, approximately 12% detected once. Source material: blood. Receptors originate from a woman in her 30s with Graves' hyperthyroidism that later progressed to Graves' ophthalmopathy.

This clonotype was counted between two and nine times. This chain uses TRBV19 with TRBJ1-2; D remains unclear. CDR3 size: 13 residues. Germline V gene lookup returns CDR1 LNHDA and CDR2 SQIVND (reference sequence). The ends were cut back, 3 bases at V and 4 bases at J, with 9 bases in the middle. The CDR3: CASSITAVYGYTF. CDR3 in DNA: TGTGCCAGTAGTATTACCGCCGTCTATGGCTACACCTTC.

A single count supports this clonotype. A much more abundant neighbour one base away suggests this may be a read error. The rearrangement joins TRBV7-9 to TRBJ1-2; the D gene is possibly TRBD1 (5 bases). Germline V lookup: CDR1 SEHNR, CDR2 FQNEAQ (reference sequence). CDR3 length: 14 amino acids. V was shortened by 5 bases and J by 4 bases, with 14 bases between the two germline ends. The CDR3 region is CASSPMGGSYGYTF. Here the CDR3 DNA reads TGTGCCAGCAGCCCCATGGGGGGGTCCTATGGCTACACCTTC. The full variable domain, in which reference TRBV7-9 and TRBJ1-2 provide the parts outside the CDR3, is DTGVSQNPRHKITKRGQNVTFRCDPISEHNRLYWYRQTLGQGPEFLTYFQNEAQLEKSRLLSDRFSAERPKGSFSTLEIQRTEQGDSAMYLCASSPMGGSYGYTFGSGTRLTVV.

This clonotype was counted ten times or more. The CDR3 here is CASSLMGRRSDEQYF. The DNA for the CDR3 is TGCGCCAGCAGCTTGATGGGGAGAAGGTCGGACGAGCAGTACTTC. J is TRBJ2-7 and V is TRBV5-1; tentative D call: TRBD2 (5 bases). CDR3 length: 15 amino acids. Trimming took 1 base from V and 5 from J, leaving 16 bases between them. Germline V gene data show CDR1 as SGHRS and CDR2 as YFSETQ.

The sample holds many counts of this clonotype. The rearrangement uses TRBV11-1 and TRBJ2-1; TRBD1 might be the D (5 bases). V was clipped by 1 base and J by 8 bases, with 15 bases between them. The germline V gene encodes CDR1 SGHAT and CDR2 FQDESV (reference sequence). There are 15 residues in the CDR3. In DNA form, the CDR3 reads TGTGCCAGCAGCTTAGAGTTCGGCAGGGCGGATGAGCAGTTCTTC. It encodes CASSLEFGRADEQFF.

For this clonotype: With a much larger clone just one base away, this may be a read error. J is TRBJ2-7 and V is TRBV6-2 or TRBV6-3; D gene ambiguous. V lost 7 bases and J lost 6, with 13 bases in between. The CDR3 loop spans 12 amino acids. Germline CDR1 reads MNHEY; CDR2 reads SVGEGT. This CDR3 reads CASNHYVVEQYF. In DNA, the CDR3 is TGTGCCAGCAATCACTACGTGGTCGAGCAGTACTTC.

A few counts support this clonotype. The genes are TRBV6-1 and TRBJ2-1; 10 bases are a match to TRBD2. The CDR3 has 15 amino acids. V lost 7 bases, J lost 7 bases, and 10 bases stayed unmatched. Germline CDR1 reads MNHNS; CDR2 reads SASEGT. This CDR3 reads CASTKSGRGSNEQFF. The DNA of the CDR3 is TGTGCCAGCACCAAGAGCGGGAGGGGTTCAAATGAGCAGTTCTTC.

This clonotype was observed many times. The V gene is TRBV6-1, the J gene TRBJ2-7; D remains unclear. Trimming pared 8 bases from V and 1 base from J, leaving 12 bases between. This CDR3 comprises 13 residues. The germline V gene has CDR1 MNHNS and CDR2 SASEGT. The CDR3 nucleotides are TGTGCCAGCCGGGCCGGGCAGTCCTACGAGCAGTACTTC. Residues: CASRAGQSYEQYF.

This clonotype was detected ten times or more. CDR3 loop: CASSYTGAPDTQYF. In DNA form, the CDR3 reads TGTGCCAGCAGTTACACAGGAGCCCCAGATACGCAGTATTTT. The V gene is TRBV6-5, the J gene TRBJ2-3; tentatively, D is TRBD1 (5 bases). The germline V and J ends were trimmed by 2 bases and 4 bases, with 10 bases remaining between them. This CDR3 spans 14 amino acids. Germline V gene lookup returns CDR1 MNHEY and CDR2 SVGAGI.

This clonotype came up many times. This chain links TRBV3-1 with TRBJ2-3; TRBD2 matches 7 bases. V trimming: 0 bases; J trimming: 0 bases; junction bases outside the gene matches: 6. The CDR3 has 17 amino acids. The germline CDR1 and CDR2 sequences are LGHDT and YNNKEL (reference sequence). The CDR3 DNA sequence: TGTGCCAGCAGCCAAGAGGGATCGGGACTAAGCACAGATACGCAGTATTTT. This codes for CASSQEGSGLSTDTQYF.

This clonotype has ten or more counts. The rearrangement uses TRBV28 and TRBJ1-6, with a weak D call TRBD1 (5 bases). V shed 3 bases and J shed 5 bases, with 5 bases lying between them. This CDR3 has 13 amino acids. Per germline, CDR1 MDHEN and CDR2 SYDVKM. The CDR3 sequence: CASSLTDNSPLHF. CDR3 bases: TGTGCCAGCAGTTTGACAGATAATTCACCCCTCCACTTT.

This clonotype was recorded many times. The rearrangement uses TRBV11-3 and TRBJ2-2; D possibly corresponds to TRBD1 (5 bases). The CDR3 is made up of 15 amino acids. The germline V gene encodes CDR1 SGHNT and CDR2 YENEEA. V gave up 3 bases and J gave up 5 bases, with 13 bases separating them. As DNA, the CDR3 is TGTGCCAGCAGCTTTCCAGGGCCTCGGACCGGGGAGCTGTTTTTT. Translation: CASSFPGPRTGELFF.

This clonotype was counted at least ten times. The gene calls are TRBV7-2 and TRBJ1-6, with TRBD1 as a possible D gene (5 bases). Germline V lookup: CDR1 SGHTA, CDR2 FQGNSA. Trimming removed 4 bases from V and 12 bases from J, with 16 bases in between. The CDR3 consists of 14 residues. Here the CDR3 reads CASSSEAQGIPLHF. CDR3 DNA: TGTGCCAGCAGCTCGGAAGCTCAGGGCATACCCCTCCACTTT.

CDR3: CASSPTTALTYEQYF. CDR3 DNA sequence: TGTGCCAGCAGTCCAACAACGGCCCTGACCTACGAGCAGTACTTC. J is TRBJ2-7 and V is TRBV14, with D uncertain. Germline V gives CDR1 SGHDN, CDR2 FVKESK. This CDR3 region has 15 residues. V shed 6 bases and J shed 2 bases, with 17 bases lying between them.

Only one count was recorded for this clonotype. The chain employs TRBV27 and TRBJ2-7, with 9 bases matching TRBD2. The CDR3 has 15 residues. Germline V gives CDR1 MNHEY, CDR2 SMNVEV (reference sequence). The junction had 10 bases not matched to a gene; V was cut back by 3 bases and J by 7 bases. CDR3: CASSFLGREGREQYF. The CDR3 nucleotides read TGTGCCAGCAGTTTTTTAGGGCGGGAGGGGAGAGAGCAGTACTTC.

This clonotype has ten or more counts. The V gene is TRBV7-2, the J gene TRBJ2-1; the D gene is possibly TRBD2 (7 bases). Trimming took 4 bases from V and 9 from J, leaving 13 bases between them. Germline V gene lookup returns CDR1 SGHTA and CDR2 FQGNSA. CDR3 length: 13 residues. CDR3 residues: CASSSKGGAEQFF. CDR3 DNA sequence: TGTGCCAGCAGCTCCAAAGGGGGGGCTGAGCAGTTCTTC.

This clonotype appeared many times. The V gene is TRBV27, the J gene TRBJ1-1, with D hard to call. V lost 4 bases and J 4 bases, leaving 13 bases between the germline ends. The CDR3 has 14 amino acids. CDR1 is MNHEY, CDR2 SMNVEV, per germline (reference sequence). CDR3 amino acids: CASSSQDFTTEAFF. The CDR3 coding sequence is TGTGCCAGCAGTTCTCAGGACTTTACCACTGAAGCTTTCTTT.

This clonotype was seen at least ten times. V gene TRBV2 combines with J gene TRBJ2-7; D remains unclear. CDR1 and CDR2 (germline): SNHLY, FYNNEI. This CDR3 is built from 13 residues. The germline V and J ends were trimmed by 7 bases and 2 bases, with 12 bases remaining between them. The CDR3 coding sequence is TGTGCCAGCAACGTAGACCTGCCCTACGAGCAGTACTTC. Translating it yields CASNVDLPYEQYF. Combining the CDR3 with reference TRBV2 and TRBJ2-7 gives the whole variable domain EPEVTQTPSHQVTQMGQEVILRCVPISNHLYFYWYRQILGQKVEFLVSFYNNEISEKSEIFDDQFSVERPDGSNFTLKIRSTKLEDSAMYFCASNVDLPYEQYFGPGTRLTVT.

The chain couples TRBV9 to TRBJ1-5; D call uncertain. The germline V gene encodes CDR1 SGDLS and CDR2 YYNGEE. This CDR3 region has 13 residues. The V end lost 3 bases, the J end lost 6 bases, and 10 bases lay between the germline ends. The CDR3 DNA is TGTGCCAGCAGCGAGGCACCCGGTCAGCCCCAGCATTTT. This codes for CASSEAPGQPQHF.